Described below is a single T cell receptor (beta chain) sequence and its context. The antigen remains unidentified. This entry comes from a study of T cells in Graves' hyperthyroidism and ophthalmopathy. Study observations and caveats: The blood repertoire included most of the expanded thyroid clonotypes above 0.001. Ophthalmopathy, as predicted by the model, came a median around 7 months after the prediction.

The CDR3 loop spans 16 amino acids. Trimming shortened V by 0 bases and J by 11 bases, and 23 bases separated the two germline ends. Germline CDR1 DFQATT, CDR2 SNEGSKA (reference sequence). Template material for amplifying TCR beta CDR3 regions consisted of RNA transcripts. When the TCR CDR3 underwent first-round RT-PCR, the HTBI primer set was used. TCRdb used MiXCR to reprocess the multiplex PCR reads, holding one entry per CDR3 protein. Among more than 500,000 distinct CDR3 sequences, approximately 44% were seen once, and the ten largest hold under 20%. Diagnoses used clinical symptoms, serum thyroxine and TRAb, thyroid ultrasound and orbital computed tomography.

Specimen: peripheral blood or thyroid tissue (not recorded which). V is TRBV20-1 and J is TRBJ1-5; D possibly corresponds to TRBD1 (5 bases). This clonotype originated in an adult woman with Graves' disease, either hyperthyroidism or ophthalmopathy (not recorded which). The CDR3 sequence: CSARDLGLAAQETQHF. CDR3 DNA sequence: TGCAGTGCTAGAGATTTGGGACTAGCGGCACAAGAGACCCAGCATTTT.